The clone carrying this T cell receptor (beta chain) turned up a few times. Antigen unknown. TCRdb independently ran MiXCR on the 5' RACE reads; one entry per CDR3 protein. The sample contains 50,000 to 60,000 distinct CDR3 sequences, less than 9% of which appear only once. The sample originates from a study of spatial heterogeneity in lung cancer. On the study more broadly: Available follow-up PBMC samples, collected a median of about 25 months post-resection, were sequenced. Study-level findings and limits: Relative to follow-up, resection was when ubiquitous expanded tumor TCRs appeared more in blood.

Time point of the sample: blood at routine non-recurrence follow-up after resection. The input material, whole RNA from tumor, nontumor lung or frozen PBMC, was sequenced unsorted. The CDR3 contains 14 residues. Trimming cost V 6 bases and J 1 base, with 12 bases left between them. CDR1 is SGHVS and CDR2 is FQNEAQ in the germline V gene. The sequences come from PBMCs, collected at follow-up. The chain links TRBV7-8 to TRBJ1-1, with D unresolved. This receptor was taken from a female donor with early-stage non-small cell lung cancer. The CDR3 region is CASSTFTANTEAFF. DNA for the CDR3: TGTGCCAGCAGTACTTTTACAGCGAACACTGAAGCTTTCTTT.